The text below deals with one TCR beta chain. The target antigen is unknown. These data originate in a study of T cell responses to AZD1222 COVID-19 vaccine. Regarding the study as a whole: Most donors were white British, females outnumbered males, and clonal diversity was possibly underestimated. Repertoire samples came only from after the peak T cell response. It was only a handful of AZD1222 recipients who were seropositive at baseline.

Germline V gene lookup returns CDR1 SGHTA and CDR2 FQGNSA. The CDR3 has 14 amino acids. V gave up 1 base and J gave up 3 bases, with 6 bases separating them. Sequencing used immunoSEQ multiplex PCR; TCRdb keeps in-frame clones, though not all of them. The data contain over 50,000 clones, 81% of them singletons. The receptor was derived from an adult who received the AZD1222 COVID-19 vaccine. The starting material was peripheral blood, obtained 28 days after the second AZD1222 dose. The chain links TRBV7-2 to TRBJ2-2, with D unresolved. The DNA for the CDR3 is TGTGCCAGCAGCTTAGTCTTTGACACCGGGGAGCTGTTTTTT. Protein product: CASSLVFDTGELFF. The full variable domain, in which reference TRBV7-2 and TRBJ2-2 provide the parts outside the CDR3, is GAGVSQSPSNKVTEKGKDVELRCDPISGHTALYWYRQSLGQGLEFLIYFQGNSAPDKSGLPSDRFSAERTGGSVSTLTIQRTQQEDSAVYLCASSLVFDTGELFFGEGSRLTVL.